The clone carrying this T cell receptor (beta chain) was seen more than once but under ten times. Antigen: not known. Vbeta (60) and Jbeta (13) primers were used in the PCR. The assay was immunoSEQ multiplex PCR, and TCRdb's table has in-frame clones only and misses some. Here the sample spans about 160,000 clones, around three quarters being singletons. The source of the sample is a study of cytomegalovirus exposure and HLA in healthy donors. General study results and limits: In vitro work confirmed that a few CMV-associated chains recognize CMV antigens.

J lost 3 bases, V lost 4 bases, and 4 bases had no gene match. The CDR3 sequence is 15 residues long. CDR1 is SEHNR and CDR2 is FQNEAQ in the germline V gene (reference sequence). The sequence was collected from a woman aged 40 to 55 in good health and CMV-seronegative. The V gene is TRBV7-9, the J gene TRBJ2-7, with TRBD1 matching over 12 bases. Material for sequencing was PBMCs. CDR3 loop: CASSSGQGADYEQYF. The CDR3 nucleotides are TGTGCCAGCAGCTCGGGACAGGGGGCGGACTACGAGCAGTACTTC.